This T cell receptor beta chain was sequenced during a study of quantifying T cell responses using KT2 cells. Study-level background: TCR alpha and beta constant-region primers primed reverse transcription of RNA. Estimated efficiency of the T4 ligation step was above 8.5% under optimum conditions.

About this clonotype itself: Its antigen is as yet unknown.

Each cDNA got a UMI-containing oligo ligated at its 3' end. The first PCR ran approximately 4 cycles with an equimolar RC1.1 and RC1.2 beta primer mix. TCRdb re-called the UMI-ligation and nested PCR reads through MiXCR, storing one row per CDR3 protein. There are 40,000 to 60,000 distinct CDR3 sequences in the sample; approximately 10% occur only once, and about 10% lies in the top ten. Broader study findings: Detection of KT2 sequences held at the lowest tested level, about one cell per 100,000 PBMC. Input KT2 cell number predicted KT2 alpha and beta sequence counts linearly over several orders of magnitude.

The sample is PBMC spiked with counted cells of clone KT2. Sequencing used PBMCs spiked with cells of the T cell clone KT2. This receptor was taken from a human donor.

CDR3 region: CASSLRRQETQYF. The CDR3 DNA sequence: TGTGCCAGCAGTTTACGACGGCAAGAGACCCAGTACTTC. The chain links TRBV12-3 or TRBV12-4 to TRBJ2-5; D unresolved. CDR3 size: 13 residues. V was cut by 2 bases and J by 2 bases, with 6 bases left in between.